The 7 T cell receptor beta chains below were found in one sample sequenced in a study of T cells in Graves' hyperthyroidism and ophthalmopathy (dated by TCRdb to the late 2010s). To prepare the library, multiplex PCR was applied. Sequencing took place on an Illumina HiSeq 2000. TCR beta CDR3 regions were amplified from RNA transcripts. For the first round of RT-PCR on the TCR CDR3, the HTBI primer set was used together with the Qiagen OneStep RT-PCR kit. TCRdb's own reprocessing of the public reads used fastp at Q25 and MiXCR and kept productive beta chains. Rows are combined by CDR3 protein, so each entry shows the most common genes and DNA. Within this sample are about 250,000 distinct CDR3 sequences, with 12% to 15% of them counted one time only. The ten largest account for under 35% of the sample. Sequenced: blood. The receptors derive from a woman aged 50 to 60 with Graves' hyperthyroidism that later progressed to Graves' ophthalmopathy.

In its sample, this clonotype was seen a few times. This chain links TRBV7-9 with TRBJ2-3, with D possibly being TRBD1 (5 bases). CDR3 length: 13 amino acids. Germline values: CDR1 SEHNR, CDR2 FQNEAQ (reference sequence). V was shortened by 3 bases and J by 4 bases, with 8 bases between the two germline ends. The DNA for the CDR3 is TGTGCCAGCAGCTTTCAGGGCCCAGATACGCAGTATTTT. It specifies CASSFQGPDTQYF.

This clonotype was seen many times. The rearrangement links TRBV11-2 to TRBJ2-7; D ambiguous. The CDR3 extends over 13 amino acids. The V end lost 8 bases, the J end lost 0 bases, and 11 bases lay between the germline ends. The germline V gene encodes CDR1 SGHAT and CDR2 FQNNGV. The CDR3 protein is CASESRSSYEQYF. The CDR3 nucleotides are TGTGCCAGCGAAAGCAGGAGCTCCTACGAGCAGTACTTC.

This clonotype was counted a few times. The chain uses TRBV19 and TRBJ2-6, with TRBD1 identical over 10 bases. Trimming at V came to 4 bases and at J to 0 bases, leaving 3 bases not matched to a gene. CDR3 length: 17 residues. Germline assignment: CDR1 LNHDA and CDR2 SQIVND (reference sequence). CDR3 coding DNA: TGTGCCAGTAGTAGAGGGACAGGGGACTCTGGGGCCAACGTCCTGACTTTC. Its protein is CASSRGTGDSGANVLTF.

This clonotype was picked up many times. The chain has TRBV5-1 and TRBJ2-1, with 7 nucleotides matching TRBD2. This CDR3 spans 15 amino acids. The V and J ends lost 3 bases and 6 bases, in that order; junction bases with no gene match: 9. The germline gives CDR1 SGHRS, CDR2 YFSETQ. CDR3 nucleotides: TGCGCCAGCAGCTCCTTAGCGGGTCGGGGCAATGAGCAGTTCTTC. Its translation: CASSSLAGRGNEQFF.

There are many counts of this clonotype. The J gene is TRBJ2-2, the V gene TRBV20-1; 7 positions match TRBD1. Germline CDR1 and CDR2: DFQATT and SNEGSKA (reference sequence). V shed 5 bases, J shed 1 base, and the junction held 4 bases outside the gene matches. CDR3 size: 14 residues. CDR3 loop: CSAPGGKNTGELFF. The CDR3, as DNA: TGCAGTGCTCCAGGGGGAAAGAACACCGGGGAGCTGTTTTTT.

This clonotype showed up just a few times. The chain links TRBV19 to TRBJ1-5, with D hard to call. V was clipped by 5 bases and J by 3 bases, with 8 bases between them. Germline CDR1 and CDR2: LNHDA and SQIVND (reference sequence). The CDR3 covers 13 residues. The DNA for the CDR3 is TGTGCCAGTAGTTTACAGCTCAATCAGCCCCAGCATTTT. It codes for CASSLQLNQPQHF.

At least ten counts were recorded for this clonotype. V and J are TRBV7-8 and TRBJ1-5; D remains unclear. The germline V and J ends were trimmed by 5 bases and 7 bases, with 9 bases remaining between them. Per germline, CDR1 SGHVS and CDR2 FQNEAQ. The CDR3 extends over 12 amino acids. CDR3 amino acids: CASSLTFQPQHF. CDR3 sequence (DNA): TGTGCCAGCAGCCTCACGTTCCAGCCCCAGCATTTT.